A single sample is the source of the 26 T cell receptor beta chains below, sequenced in a study of T-cell memory formation after mild COVID-19. In TCRdb, the 5' RACE reads were re-called with MiXCR into one record per CDR3 protein. Of fewer than 700,000 distinct CDR3 sequences detected, more than 15% appear once; the ten largest clones hold 12%. Material for sequencing was PBMCs or a T cell subset sorted from them (not recorded which). The receptors here all came from an adult woman who had mild COVID-19 (a few samples of this study predate the infection). Cell type and time point are not known.

Only a few counts were recorded for this clonotype. The chain joins TRBV7-2 to TRBJ2-3; D unclear. CDR1 is SGHTA and CDR2 is FQGNSA in the germline V gene. The CDR3 contains 13 residues. Trimming took off 5 bases at V and 5 bases at J, with 11 bases between the two ends. CDR3 loop: CASSPGPLDTQYF. CDR3 in DNA: TGTGCCAGCAGCCCCGGACCTCTAGATACGCAGTATTTT.

The V call is TRBV12-3 or TRBV12-4, the J call TRBJ1-1, with TRBD1 identical over 9 bases. This CDR3 has 15 residues. The trim removed 7 bases at V and 5 bases at J, leaving 11 bases unmatched. CDR3 region: CASTMGTGLGTEAFF. CDR3 bases: TGTGCCAGCACCATGGGGACAGGGTTGGGTACTGAAGCTTTCTTT.

This clonotype was counted at least ten times. The chain recombines TRBV29-1 with TRBJ2-3; TRBD2 agrees at 7 bases. The CDR3 covers 14 residues. V gave up 6 bases and J gave up 1 base; unmatched junction bases: 7. Germline V gene sequence: CDR1 SQVTM, CDR2 ANQGSEA. DNA for the CDR3: TGCAGCGTGGCTCAGCGGGGCCGCACAGATACGCAGTATTTT. Translation: CSVAQRGRTDTQYF.

A few counts support this clonotype. The chain joins TRBV9 to TRBJ1-2, with D unresolved. Deletions cut 2 bases from V and 4 bases from J, with 18 bases between. The CDR3 sequence is 16 residues long. Germline V gene data show CDR1 as SGDLS and CDR2 as YYNGEE. The CDR3 DNA reads as TGTGCCAGCAGCGTTTGGACGGGGAAGGTCGGCTATGGCTACACCTTC. This gives the protein CASSVWTGKVGYGYTF.

The chain couples TRBV6-6 to TRBJ1-5; D is unclear. V was cut by 6 bases and J by 8 bases, with 20 bases left in between. This CDR3 contains 15 residues. Looked up from germline, CDR1 is MNHNY and CDR2 is SVGAGI (reference sequence). The CDR3 DNA follows: TGTGCCAGCAGCCAGGACGCGACATCAGTGAAGCCCCAGCATTTT. Protein sequence: CASSQDATSVKPQHF.

This clonotype was counted only a few times. The CDR3 DNA follows: TGTGCCAGCAGCGCCCGCTCGATGCGGGAGCTCACAGATACGCAGTATTTT. Amino acid sequence: CASSARSMRELTDTQYF. The chain employs TRBV7-8 and TRBJ2-3; 7 bases are a match to TRBD2. The CDR3 runs 17 residues. V lost 5 bases and J lost 2; bases outside the gene matches: 13. Per the germline V gene, CDR1 is SGHVS and CDR2 is FQNEAQ.

This chain links TRBV7-2 with TRBJ2-1; 9 nucleotides match TRBD1. J lost 6 bases, V lost 5 bases, and 11 bases had no gene match. Germline loops: CDR1 SGHTA, CDR2 FQGNSA. The CDR3 totals 16 residues. Written as DNA, the CDR3 is TGTGCCAGCAGCACTGCAGGGACAGGGAATCCCAATGAGCAGTTCTTC. Translated, it gives CASSTAGTGNPNEQFF. The whole variable domain, filled in from reference TRBV7-2 and TRBJ2-1, reads GAGVSQSPSNKVTEKGKDVELRCDPISGHTALYWYRQSLGQGLEFLIYFQGNSAPDKSGLPSDRFSAERTGGSVSTLTIQRTQQEDSAVYLCASSTAGTGNPNEQFFGPGTRLTVL.

There are a few counts of this clonotype. The V call is TRBV3-1, the J call TRBJ2-5; 12 bases fit TRBD2. There are 15 residues in the CDR3. Unmatched junction bases numbered 4, after V lost 3 bases and J lost 5 bases. The germline V gene has CDR1 LGHDT and CDR2 YNNKEL (reference sequence). CDR3 DNA sequence: TGTGCCAGCAGCCAGCCGACTAGCGGGAGCGAGACCCAGTACTTC. This codes for CASSQPTSGSETQYF.

The genes are TRBV7-9 and TRBJ2-4; 8 positions match TRBD2. Germline V gene lookup returns CDR1 SEHNR and CDR2 FQNEAQ (reference sequence). With 3 bases clipped from V and 2 bases from J, the junction kept 6 bases outside the gene matches. This CDR3 spans 16 amino acids. CDR3 nucleotide sequence: TGTGCCAGCAGCTTGTGGCGGGAGGATCCCAAAAACATTCAGTACTTC. Its translation is CASSLWREDPKNIQYF.

This clonotype was found many times. The chain links TRBV4-2 to TRBJ2-5, with 7 nucleotides matching TRBD1. V gave up 2 bases and J gave up 0 bases; unmatched junction bases: 6. CDR1 is LGHNA and CDR2 is YNFKEQ in the germline V gene. CDR3 size: 16 residues. Written as DNA, the CDR3 is TGTGCCAGCAGCCAACCCGGGACAGCGAACCAAGAGACCCAGTACTTC. This encodes CASSQPGTANQETQYF.

This rearrangement joins TRBV18 to TRBJ1-5; the D is unclear. Trimming took 3 bases from V and 5 from J, leaving 11 bases between them. Germline V gives CDR1 KGHSH, CDR2 LQKENI. CDR3 size: 14 residues. CDR3 in DNA: TGTGCCAGCTCACCCTTAAAGGCCGATCAGCCCCAGCATTTT. Residues: CASSPLKADQPQHF.

This clonotype appeared a few times. The chain has TRBV19 and TRBJ1-2, with D possibly matching TRBD1 (5 bases). CDR1 and CDR2 (germline): LNHDA, SQIVND (reference sequence). The CDR3 consists of 15 residues. V dropped 5 bases and J dropped 4 bases, with 17 bases sitting between them. This chain's CDR3 is CASSPRDGRRYGYTF. The CDR3 nucleotides read TGTGCCAGTAGTCCAAGGGACGGACGGCGCTATGGCTACACCTTC.

This clonotype was picked up a small number of times. The genes are TRBV4-1 and TRBJ1-5; D may be TRBD1 (6 bases). Trimming removed 4 bases from V and 6 bases from J, with 19 bases in between. Per the germline V gene, CDR1 is MGHRA and CDR2 is YSYEKL. This CDR3 spans 16 amino acids. DNA for the CDR3: TGCGCCAGCAGCCTCGGGGCCCGGGGGCGATCTCAGCCCCAGCATTTT. As protein: CASSLGARGRSQPQHF.

J is TRBJ2-1 and V is TRBV12-3 or TRBV12-4; 7 bases line up with TRBD2. There are 15 residues in the CDR3. Unmatched junction bases numbered 6, after V lost 3 bases and J lost 4 bases. The DNA of the CDR3 is TGTGCCAGCAGTTTTCAGCAGGGACTATACAATGAGCAGTTCTTC. This encodes CASSFQQGLYNEQFF.

The rearrangement links TRBV3-1 to TRBJ2-7; 10 nucleotides match TRBD2. Unmatched junction bases numbered 11, after V lost 4 bases and J lost 5 bases. This CDR3 region has 16 residues. Germline CDR1 and CDR2: LGHDT and YNNKEL (reference sequence). Here the CDR3 DNA reads TGTGCCAGCAGCCCGGGACTAGCGATTCGGTTTGACGAGCAGTACTTC. Encoded protein: CASSPGLAIRFDEQYF.

This clonotype occurred a few times. The chain uses TRBV29-1 and TRBJ2-7; the D gene is possibly TRBD2 (5 bases). Germline lookup yields CDR1 SQVTM and CDR2 ANQGSEA. Trimming left V 0 bases short and J 8 bases short, with 11 bases between. The CDR3 loop spans 12 amino acids. The CDR3 is CSVEDGLTKQYF. The CDR3 DNA sequence: TGCAGCGTTGAAGACGGACTCACAAAGCAGTACTTC.

The rearrangement links TRBV6-2 or TRBV6-3 to TRBJ1-1, with TRBD1 matching 8 bases. CDR3 size: 15 residues. Trimming removed 4 bases from V and 0 bases from J; junction bases left unmatched: 4. Germline CDR1 is MNHEY and CDR2 is SVGEGT. The CDR3 loop is CASSSDRVVNTEAFF. DNA of the CDR3: TGTGCCAGCAGTTCGGACAGGGTTGTGAACACTGAAGCTTTCTTT.

The chain joins TRBV18 to TRBJ2-2; no clear D. V lost 3 bases and J lost 7, with 18 bases in between. The CDR3 length is 16 residues. Germline lookup yields CDR1 KGHSH and CDR2 LQKENI. CDR3 coding DNA: TGTGCCAGCTCACCCCCCCGGAGCAGCGTGCTCGGGGAGCTGTTTTTT. This gives the protein CASSPPRSSVLGELFF.

CDR3 in DNA: TGTGCCAGTAGTTTATGGACTAGCGGCACCTACGAGCAGTACTTC. Translation gives CASSLWTSGTYEQYF. V usage is TRBV19 and J usage is TRBJ2-7; 10 bases line up with TRBD2. The CDR3 runs 15 residues. Losses at the gene ends were 5 bases for V and 2 bases for J; bases not matched to a gene: 6. Germline loops: CDR1 LNHDA, CDR2 SQIVND (reference sequence).

The CDR3 loop is CASSRGGTVYWNTEAFF. In DNA form, the CDR3 reads TGTGCCAGCAGCCGCGGGGGGACGGTCTATTGGAACACTGAAGCTTTCTTT. This rearrangement joins TRBV3-1 to TRBJ1-1; D is perhaps TRBD1 (5 bases). The CDR3 contains 17 residues. Germline V CDR1 and CDR2: LGHDT, YNNKEL (reference sequence). The V end was cut by 4 bases, the J end by 1 base, with 19 bases between.

This clonotype occurred many times. The chain recombines TRBV7-6 with TRBJ1-5; D is ambiguous. Germline V gene sequence: CDR1 SGHVS, CDR2 FNYEAQ. The germline V and J ends were trimmed by 3 bases and 1 base, with 7 bases remaining between them. CDR3 size: 14 residues. DNA for the CDR3: TGTGCCAGCAGCTTGCTGGGCAGCAATCAGCCCCAGCATTTT. This codes for CASSLLGSNQPQHF.

Many counts were recorded for this clonotype. The chain joins TRBV7-8 to TRBJ2-7, with D unresolved. The germline V and J ends were trimmed by 3 bases and 1 base, with 7 bases remaining between them. The germline V gene encodes CDR1 SGHVS and CDR2 FQNEAQ. The CDR3 is 13 amino acids. CDR3 coding DNA: TGTGCCAGCAGCTTCGAATCTTCCTACGAGCAGTACTTC. Protein sequence: CASSFESSYEQYF.

The rearrangement uses TRBV19 and TRBJ2-7; 9 bases line up with TRBD1. The V gene's germline CDR1 is LNHDA and CDR2 SQIVND (reference sequence). The junction had 7 bases not matched to a gene; V was cut back by 5 bases and J by 5 bases. This CDR3 contains 14 residues. The CDR3 DNA sequence: TGTGCCAGTAGTTGGACAGGGGAATCCCACGAGCAGTACTTC. Translated: CASSWTGESHEQYF.

V is TRBV29-1 and J is TRBJ2-1; D is uncertain. The CDR3 consists of 14 residues. V lost 1 base to trimming and J lost 6 bases, with 13 bases between them. Germline assignment: CDR1 SQVTM and CDR2 ANQGSEA. The CDR3 region is CSVEVGSDGNEQFF. CDR3 nucleotide sequence: TGCAGCGTTGAAGTTGGAAGTGACGGCAATGAGCAGTTCTTC.

The genes are TRBV20-1 and TRBJ2-1, with 9 bases aligning to TRBD2. Looked up from germline, CDR1 is DFQATT and CDR2 is SNEGSKA (reference sequence). The CDR3 totals 12 residues. The J segment lost 8 bases and the V segment lost 8 bases, leaving 7 bases of the junction unmatched. Here the CDR3 DNA reads TGCAGTTCTGCGGGAGGGCCTTATGAGCAGTTCTTC. Protein: CSSAGGPYEQFF.

The chain links TRBV9 to TRBJ1-6; 8 nucleotides agree with TRBD1. CDR3 length: 16 amino acids. V was clipped by 0 bases and J by 7 bases; unmatched bases: 6. Germline-derived CDR1 and CDR2 are SGDLS and YYNGEE. The CDR3 spells CASSVGGRGLNSPLHF. The CDR3 DNA reads as TGTGCCAGCAGCGTAGGAGGCAGGGGGCTGAATTCACCCCTCCACTTT.